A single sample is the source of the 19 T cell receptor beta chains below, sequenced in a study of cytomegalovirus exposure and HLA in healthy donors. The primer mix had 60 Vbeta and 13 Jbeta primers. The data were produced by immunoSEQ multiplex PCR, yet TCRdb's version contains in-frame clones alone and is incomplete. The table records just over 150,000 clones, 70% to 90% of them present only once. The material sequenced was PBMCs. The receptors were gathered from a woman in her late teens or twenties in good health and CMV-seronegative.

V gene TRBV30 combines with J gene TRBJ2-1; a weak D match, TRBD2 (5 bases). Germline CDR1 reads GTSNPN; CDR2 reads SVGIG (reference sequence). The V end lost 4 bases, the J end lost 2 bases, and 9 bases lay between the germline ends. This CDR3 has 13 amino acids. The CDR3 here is CAWIRGTYNEQFF. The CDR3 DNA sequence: TGTGCCTGGATTCGGGGAACCTACAATGAGCAGTTCTTC.

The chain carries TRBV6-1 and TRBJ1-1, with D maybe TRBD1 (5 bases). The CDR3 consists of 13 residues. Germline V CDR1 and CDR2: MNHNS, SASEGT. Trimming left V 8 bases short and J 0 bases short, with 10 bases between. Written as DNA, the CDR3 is TGTGCCAGCGGGGCAGAGATGAACACTGAAGCTTTCTTT. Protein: CASGAEMNTEAFF.

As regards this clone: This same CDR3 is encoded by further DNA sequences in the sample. The CDR3 sequence: CASSLEQGAYEQYF. Written as DNA, the CDR3 is TGTGCCAGCAGCCTAGAACAGGGGGCCTACGAGCAGTACTTC. V is TRBV5-4 and J is TRBJ2-7; TRBD1 aligns across 8 bases. The CDR3 has 14 amino acids. V lost 4 bases and J lost 2; bases outside the gene matches: 5. Germline V gene data show CDR1 as SGHNT and CDR2 as YYREEE (reference sequence).

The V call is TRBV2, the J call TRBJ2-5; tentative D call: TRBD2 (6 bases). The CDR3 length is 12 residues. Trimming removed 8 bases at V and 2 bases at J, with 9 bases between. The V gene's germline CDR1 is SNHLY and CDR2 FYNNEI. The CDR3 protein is CASGGSQETQYF. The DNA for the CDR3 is TGTGCCAGCGGGGGGTCTCAAGAGACCCAGTACTTC.

The CDR3 DNA follows: TGTGCCAGCAGCTTCGGACAGTCGACAGGGCAGTACTTC. Encoded protein: CASSFGQSTGQYF. The chain uses TRBV5-4 and TRBJ2-7; tentative D call: TRBD1 (6 bases). Germline V gives CDR1 SGHNT, CDR2 YYREEE (reference sequence). There are 13 residues in the CDR3. With 2 bases removed from V and 9 bases from J, the gap between germline ends came to 15 bases.

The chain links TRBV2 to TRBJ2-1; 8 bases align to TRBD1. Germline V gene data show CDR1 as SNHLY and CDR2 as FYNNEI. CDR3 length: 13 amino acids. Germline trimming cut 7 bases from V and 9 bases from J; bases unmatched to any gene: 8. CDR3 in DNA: TGTGCCAGCACAGGGGGCCATCGGGTTGAGCAGTTCTTC. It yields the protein CASTGGHRVEQFF.

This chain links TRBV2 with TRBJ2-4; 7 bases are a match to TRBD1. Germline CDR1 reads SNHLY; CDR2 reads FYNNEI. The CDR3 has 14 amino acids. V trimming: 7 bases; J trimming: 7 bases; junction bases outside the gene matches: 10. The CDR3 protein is CASKGLQGFNIQYF. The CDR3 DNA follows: TGTGCCAGCAAGGGGTTACAGGGGTTTAACATTCAGTACTTC.

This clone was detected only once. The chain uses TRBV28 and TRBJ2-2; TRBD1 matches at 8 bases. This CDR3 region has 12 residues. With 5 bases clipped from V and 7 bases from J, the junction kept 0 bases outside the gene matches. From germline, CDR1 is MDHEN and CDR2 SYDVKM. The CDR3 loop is CASSGQGGELFF. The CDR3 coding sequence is TGTGCCAGCAGTGGACAGGGCGGGGAGCTGTTTTTT. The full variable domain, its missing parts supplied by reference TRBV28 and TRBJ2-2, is DVKVTQSSRYLVKRTGEKVFLECVQDMDHENMFWYRQDPGLGLRLIYFSYDVKMKEKGDIPEGYSVSREKKERFSLILESASTNQTSMYLCASSGQGGELFFGEGSRLTVL.

The CDR3 DNA sequence: TGTGCCAGTAGCAGCAGAGGGTTGGCCAATCAGCCCCAGCATTTT. Encoded protein: CASSSRGLANQPQHF. The chain has TRBV19 and TRBJ1-5; D is unresolved. Trimming removed 6 bases from V and 3 bases from J, with 15 bases in between. CDR3 length equals 15 residues. From germline, CDR1 is LNHDA and CDR2 SQIVND (reference sequence).

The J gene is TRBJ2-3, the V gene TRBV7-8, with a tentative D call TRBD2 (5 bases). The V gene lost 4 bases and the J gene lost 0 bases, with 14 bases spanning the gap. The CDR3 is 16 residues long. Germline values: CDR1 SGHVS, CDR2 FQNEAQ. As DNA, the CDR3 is TGTGCCAGCAGCTCCCACATTGCGGGCAGCACAGATACGCAGTATTTT. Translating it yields CASSSHIAGSTDTQYF.

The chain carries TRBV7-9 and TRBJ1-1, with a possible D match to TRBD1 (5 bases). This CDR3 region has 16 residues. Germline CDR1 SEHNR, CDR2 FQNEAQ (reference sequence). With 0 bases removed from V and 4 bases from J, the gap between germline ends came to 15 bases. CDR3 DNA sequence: TGTGCCAGCAGCTTAGCCTCGGGGGTTGGTGGCACTGAAGCTTTCTTT. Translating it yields CASSLASGVGGTEAFF.

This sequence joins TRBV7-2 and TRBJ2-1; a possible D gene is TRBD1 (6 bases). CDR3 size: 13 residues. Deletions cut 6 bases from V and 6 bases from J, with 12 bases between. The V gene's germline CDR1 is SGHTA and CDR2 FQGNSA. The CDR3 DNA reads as TGTGCCAGCAGGGGGGCCGGCCGCAATGAGCAGTTCTTC. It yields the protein CASRGAGRNEQFF.

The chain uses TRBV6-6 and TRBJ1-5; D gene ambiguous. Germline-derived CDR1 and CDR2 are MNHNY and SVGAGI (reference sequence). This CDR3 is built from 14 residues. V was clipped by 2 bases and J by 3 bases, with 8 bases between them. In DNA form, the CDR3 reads TGTGCCAGCAGTTACGGTCAGAACAATCAGCCCCAGCATTTT. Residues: CASSYGQNNQPQHF.

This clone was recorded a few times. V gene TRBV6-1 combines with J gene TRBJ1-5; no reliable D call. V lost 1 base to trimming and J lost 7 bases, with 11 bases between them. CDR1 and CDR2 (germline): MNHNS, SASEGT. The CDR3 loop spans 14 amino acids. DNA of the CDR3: TGTGCCAGCAGTGAAGGCCGCTTCGAGCAGCCCCAGCATTTT. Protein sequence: CASSEGRFEQPQHF.

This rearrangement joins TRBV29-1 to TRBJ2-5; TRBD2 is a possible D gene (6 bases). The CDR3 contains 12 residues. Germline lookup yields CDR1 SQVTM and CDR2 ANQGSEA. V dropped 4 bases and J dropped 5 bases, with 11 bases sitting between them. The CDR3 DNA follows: TGCAGCGTTGCTCCGGGGGAGGAGACCCAGTACTTC. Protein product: CSVAPGEETQYF. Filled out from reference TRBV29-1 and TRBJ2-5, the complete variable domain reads SAVISQKPSRDICQRGTSLTIQCQVDSQVTMMFWYRQQPGQSLTLIATANQGSEATYESGFVIDKFPISRPNLTFSTLTVSNMSPEDSSIYLCSVAPGEETQYFGPGTRLLVL.

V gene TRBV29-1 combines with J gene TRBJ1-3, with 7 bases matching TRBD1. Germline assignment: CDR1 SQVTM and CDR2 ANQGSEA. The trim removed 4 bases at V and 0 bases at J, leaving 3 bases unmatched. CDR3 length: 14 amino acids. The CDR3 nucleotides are TGCAGCGTTGCCCGGGACAGCTCTGGAAACACCATATATTTT. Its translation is CSVARDSSGNTIYF. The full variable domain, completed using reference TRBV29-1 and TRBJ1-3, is SAVISQKPSRDICQRGTSLTIQCQVDSQVTMMFWYRQQPGQSLTLIATANQGSEATYESGFVIDKFPISRPNLTFSTLTVSNMSPEDSSIYLCSVARDSSGNTIYFGEGSWLTVV.

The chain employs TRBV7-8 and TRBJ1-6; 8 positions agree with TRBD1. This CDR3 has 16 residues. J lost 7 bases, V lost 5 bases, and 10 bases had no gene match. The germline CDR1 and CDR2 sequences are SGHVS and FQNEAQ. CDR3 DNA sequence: TGTGCCAGCAGCAGCCGAAGAGGACAGGGCAATTCACCCCTCCACTTT. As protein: CASSSRRGQGNSPLHF.

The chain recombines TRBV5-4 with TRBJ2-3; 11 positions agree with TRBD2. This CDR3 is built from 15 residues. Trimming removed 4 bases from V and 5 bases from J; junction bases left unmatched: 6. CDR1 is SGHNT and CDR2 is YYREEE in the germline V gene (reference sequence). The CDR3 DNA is TGTGCCAGCAGCATTTTAGCGGGAGGGAAAGATACGCAGTATTTT. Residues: CASSILAGGKDTQYF.

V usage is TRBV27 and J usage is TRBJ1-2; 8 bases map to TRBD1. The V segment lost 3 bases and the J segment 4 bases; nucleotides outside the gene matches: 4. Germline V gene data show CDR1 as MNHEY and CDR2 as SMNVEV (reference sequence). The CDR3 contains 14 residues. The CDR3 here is CASSFRGLPYGYTF. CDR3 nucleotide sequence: TGTGCCAGCAGTTTCAGGGGGCTTCCCTATGGCTACACCTTC.